This T cell receptor beta chain was profiled in a study of immune aging and cytomegalovirus after organ transplant (TCRdb year 2021). General notes on the study: Every transplant recipient was given three-drug immunosuppression consisting of prednisone, tacrolimus, and mycophenolate.

Taken with the paper, the label for time point translates to: five sample-tagged time points from pre-transplant (day -1) to day 368 post-transplant, pooled. Thawed PBMC were stimulated for 12 hours with a CMV IE-1 overlapping peptide library without transport inhibitors. After thawing, cells were rested overnight and were then stimulated in R10 medium with CD28/CD49d costimulation. The IE-1 peptide library was made up of 15-amino-acid peptides with 11-amino-acid overlaps. Each time point was barcoded using BD Single-Cell Multiplexing Kit Sample Tags, after which the barcoded samples were pooled and stained with oligo-conjugated anti-CD45RA plus sorting antibodies. A BD FACSAria III was used to sort CMV-responsive CD8+CD137+ and CD4+CD154+ T cells at 4-way purity. EDTA vacutainers were used to collect blood, which was then processed with a Ficoll gradient within 1-24 hours. From cysteine to phenylalanine, the CDR3 is 16 amino acids long. The CDR3 DNA has 48 bases and is translated from base 1. V and J lose 0 bases and 7 bases, and a span of 13 bases separates them. Taken from the germline V gene, the CDR1 and CDR2 loops are MNHEY and SVGAGI.

Library prep was done by single-cell sequencing. Sequencing instrument: Illumina NovaSeq 6000. The BD Rhapsody Targeted mRNA and AbSeq Reagent Kit was used in a microwell format for cell capture and library preparation. The libraries included TCR, sample tags, AbSeq, and targeted mRNA from the Human T-Cell Expression Panel, along with custom TOX and TOX2 primers. Sequencing of the libraries was performed on an Illumina NovaSeq. Regarding the original processing steps: The analysis covered approximately 9,900 cells in total, of which around 7,100 were CD8 T cells and 4,000 to 5,000 were CD8 T cells with an identifiable TCR CDR3. The BD Rhapsody Targeted Analysis Pipeline, including V(D)J processing, was run on the Seven Bridges Genomics platform to process the raw data. Quality control, Sample Tag demultiplexing with Lex-BDSMK, clone identification with VDJ Explorer, and Seurat clustering were performed in SeqGeq 1.6.0. A clone was considered non-expanded if it made up <1% of CD8 T cells, and considered a clonal expansion if it made up >2.5% of the sample. Starting from the raw public reads, TCRdb applied fastp trimming at Q25, assembled clones with MiXCR and retained in-frame beta chains. Every CDR3 protein is listed once, alongside the most common genes and DNA of its rows. The V and J calls were not made by the authors but by TCRdb's processing. This sample comprises around 21,000 distinct CDR3 sequences, roughly a third of them detected only once. The ten largest clones represent around 25% of the sample.

Comment on this clonotype: Its antigen is still unknown. No base quality values were provided; no much bigger clone lies one nucleotide off.

What the work shows at the level of the full study, not this receptor alone: CD57 was not measured in the sequencing data, so a conservative gene-based aging definition was used instead. Aged-phenotype cells increased post-transplant regardless of clone size, earlier in large clones (days 200-264) than small clones, following viremia. Large clones contained a bigger proportion of TEMRA cells, and over time the seven largest clones (around 2,000 cells) picked up aged and TEMRA cells and lost TCM cells.

Sample: CMV peptide-activated CD4+ and CD8+ T cells sorted from blood, taken at five time points, pooled. The cell subset or site tag for this specimen amounts to: sorted CD8+CD137+ and CD4+CD154+ T cells after approximately 12 h CMV IE-1 peptide stimulation. The chain is made from TRBV6-5 and TRBJ1-6; perhaps TRBD1 is the D gene, with 5 bases matching. The source is a female donor who had a heart transplant and CMV viremia. The CDR3 region: CASSYSAGPLNSPLHF. The sequence in DNA is TGTGCCAGCAGTTACTCGGCAGGGCCCTTGAATTCACCCCTCCACTTT.